This T cell receptor (beta chain) comes out of a study of blood T cells in healthy people across ages. Isolation yielded PBMCs, at least 6.5 million per sample, in every case. From germline, CDR1 is MNHEY and CDR2 SVGEGT. The CDR3 is 15 residues long. V was clipped by 1 base and J by 0 bases, with 8 bases between them. Together with a sample-barcoded 5' primer, a J-beta primer mix was included in a second PCR lasting about 6 to 12 cycles. TCRdb fed the 5' RACE reads into MiXCR, producing one record per CDR3 protein. The sample holds about 930,000 distinct CDR3 sequences, under 35% seen once. This clonotype was detected ten times or more. Its antigen remains unidentified. Study-wide results and caveats: Without sorted subsets, naive and antigen-experienced compartments could not be conclusively compared. Higher diversity and more naive CD4+ cells were features of long-lived donors, compared to aged donors.

These data were likewise used in another study, on T cells of mothers and their children.

Sequencing was done on a sample of blood. The chain recombines TRBV6-2 or TRBV6-3 with TRBJ2-3; D tentatively reads TRBD1 or TRBD2 (6 bases each). The TCR originated in a woman in her thirties or forties in good health. Here the CDR3 reads CASSYFGGSTDTQYF. The CDR3 DNA reads TGTGCCAGCAGTTACTTCGGGGGCAGCACAGATACGCAGTATTTT.